A single sample is the source of the 23 T cell receptor beta chains below, sequenced in a study of blood T cells in healthy people across ages. The second PCR ran roughly 7 to 12 cycles with a sample-barcoded 5' primer and J-beta primers. From the 5' RACE reads, TCRdb called clonotypes with MiXCR, one entry per CDR3 protein. Of some 1.1 million distinct CDR3 sequences detected, around two fifths appear once; the ten largest clones hold less than 15%. Sequenced: blood. These receptors were taken from a man younger than 30 in good health.

The chain has TRBV6-2 or TRBV6-3 and TRBJ1-1; a possible D gene is TRBD1 (5 bases). This CDR3 is built from 14 residues. Germline V gene data show CDR1 as MNHEY and CDR2 as SVGEGT. The V gene lost 2 bases and the J gene lost 3 bases, with 10 bases spanning the gap. This chain's CDR3 is CASSYAGEDTEAFF. The CDR3 DNA reads TGTGCCAGCAGTTACGCGGGGGAGGACACTGAAGCTTTCTTT.

The J gene is TRBJ1-1, the V gene TRBV29-1; 7 bases map to TRBD1. From germline, CDR1 is SQVTM and CDR2 ANQGSEA. V gave up 0 bases and J gave up 6 bases; unmatched junction bases: 10. The CDR3 contains 15 residues. CDR3 sequence reads: CSVEDTSGGRAEAFF. CDR3 coding DNA: TGCAGCGTTGAAGACACGTCAGGGGGAAGGGCTGAAGCTTTCTTT.

The chain has TRBV5-1 and TRBJ1-1; 9 nucleotides line up with TRBD1. Trimming removed 6 bases from V and 0 bases from J; junction bases left unmatched: 6. Germline V gene sequence: CDR1 SGHRS, CDR2 YFSETQ. The CDR3 contains 15 residues. Written as DNA, the CDR3 is TGCGCCAGCAACGGACAGGGGTCCCTGAACACTGAAGCTTTCTTT. Protein product: CASNGQGSLNTEAFF.

The CDR3 DNA sequence: TGTGCCAGCAGCTTTACAAGTCTTGTCGGGGAGCTGTTTTTT. Encoded protein: CASSFTSLVGELFF. This chain joins TRBV7-2 and TRBJ2-2; D is unresolved. The V gene lost 3 bases and the J gene lost 7 bases, with 12 bases spanning the gap. The CDR3 sequence is 14 residues long. Looked up from germline, CDR1 is SGHTA and CDR2 is FQGNSA. The full variable domain, in which reference TRBV7-2 and TRBJ2-2 provide the parts outside the CDR3, is GAGVSQSPSNKVTEKGKDVELRCDPISGHTALYWYRQSLGQGLEFLIYFQGNSAPDKSGLPSDRFSAERTGGSVSTLTIQRTQQEDSAVYLCASSFTSLVGELFFGEGSRLTVL.

The chain joins TRBV3-1 to TRBJ2-1; 7 positions match TRBD1. Unmatched junction bases numbered 12, after V lost 4 bases and J lost 9 bases. The CDR3 length is 15 residues. The germline V gene has CDR1 LGHDT and CDR2 YNNKEL (reference sequence). This CDR3 reads CASSPGQVSALEQFF. For the CDR3, the DNA is TGTGCCAGCAGCCCAGGACAGGTTTCCGCCCTTGAGCAGTTCTTC.

This chain links TRBV5-1 with TRBJ2-1; TRBD1 is a possible D gene (5 bases). Between the trimmed V and J ends, which lost 3 bases and 1 base, there was a span of 14 bases. CDR1 and CDR2 (germline): SGHRS, YFSETQ. The CDR3 extends over 16 amino acids. The CDR3 DNA reads as TGCGCCAGCAGCTGGGGCGCGGACCTTTCCTACAATGAGCAGTTCTTC. This gives the protein CASSWGADLSYNEQFF. Full variable domain (missing parts from reference TRBV5-1 and TRBJ2-1): KAGVTQTPRYLIKTRGQQVTLSCSPISGHRSVSWYQQTPGQGLQFLFEYFSETQRNKGNFPGRFSGRQFSNSRSEMNVSTLELGDSALYLCASSWGADLSYNEQFFGPGTRLTVL.

This clonotype was seen a few times. The chain has TRBV5-5 and TRBJ2-7, with D tentatively TRBD2 (7 bases). Germline V gene lookup returns CDR1 SGHKS and CDR2 YYEKEE (reference sequence). With 2 bases removed from V and 0 bases from J, the gap between germline ends came to 21 bases. This CDR3 contains 18 residues. The CDR3 is CASSLQGGLPLYSYEQYF. Here the CDR3 DNA reads TGTGCCAGCAGCTTACAGGGAGGGTTGCCTCTTTACTCCTACGAGCAGTACTTC. The complete variable domain, with remaining parts taken from reference TRBV5-5 and TRBJ2-7, reads DAGVTQSPTHLIKTRGQQVTLRCSPISGHKSVSWYQQVLGQGPQFIFQYYEKEERGRGNFPDRFSARQFPNYSSELNVNALLLGDSALYLCASSLQGGLPLYSYEQYFGPGTRLTVT.

The genes are TRBV2 and TRBJ2-3; D unclear. V shed 3 bases and J shed 1 base, with 5 bases lying between them. The germline gives CDR1 SNHLY, CDR2 FYNNEI. The CDR3 runs to 13 residues. CDR3 in DNA: TGTGCCAGCAGTGATTGGCGCACAGATACGCAGTATTTT. This encodes CASSDWRTDTQYF.

The chain combines TRBV7-2 with TRBJ1-2; D is ambiguous. The CDR3 consists of 16 residues. The germline gives CDR1 SGHTA, CDR2 FQGNSA. With 5 bases removed from V and 3 bases from J, the gap between germline ends came to 19 bases. The CDR3: CASSQSTAPVHYGYTF. The CDR3 bases are TGTGCCAGCAGCCAGAGTACAGCGCCAGTTCACTATGGCTACACCTTC.

This clonotype has a single count. The J gene is TRBJ2-2, the V gene TRBV11-1; D is ambiguous. V was cut by 4 bases and J by 1 base, with 10 bases left in between. Germline CDR1 reads SGHAT; CDR2 reads FQDESV (reference sequence). The CDR3 consists of 15 residues. The CDR3 coding sequence is TGTGCCAGCAGCTCTAGGGCCAAGAACACCGGGGAGCTGTTTTTT. Protein: CASSSRAKNTGELFF.

This clonotype was seen only a few times. This chain uses TRBV12-3 or TRBV12-4 with TRBJ1-5, with D uncertain. The ends were cut back, 5 bases at V and 4 bases at J, with 9 bases in the middle. There are 13 residues in the CDR3. The CDR3 DNA reads as TGTGCCAGCAGTGGGGAAGGGAATCAGCCCCAGCATTTT. It translates to CASSGEGNQPQHF.

The chain joins TRBV20-1 to TRBJ1-1, with TRBD1 matching over 7 bases. With V trimmed by 4 bases and J by 3 bases, 5 bases remained unmatched. Germline CDR1 is DFQATT and CDR2 is SNEGSKA (reference sequence). The CDR3 sequence is 13 residues long. DNA for the CDR3: TGCAGTGCTACCGCGACAGGGTACACTGAAGCTTTCTTT. Encoded protein: CSATATGYTEAFF.

Comment on this clonotype: A much larger clone differs by one base, so this may be a read error. The J gene is TRBJ2-5, the V gene TRBV5-1; 10 nucleotides match TRBD2. The CDR3 consists of 15 residues. In germline, CDR1 is SGHRS, CDR2 YFSETQ. With 5 bases clipped from V and 11 bases from J, the junction kept 15 bases outside the gene matches. CDR3 protein: CASRVGLAVHNEQYF. CDR3 in DNA: TGCGCCAGCAGGGTTGGACTAGCGGTTCATAATGAGCAGTACTTC.

This clonotype was seen a few times. The CDR3 DNA sequence: TGCAGTGCTATGGGGGGTAGCGGCAATCAGCCCCAGCATTTT. This encodes CSAMGGSGNQPQHF. The rearrangement links TRBV20-1 to TRBJ1-5; TRBD1 might be the D (5 bases). V gave up 4 bases and J gave up 2 bases, with 12 bases separating them. Germline V CDR1 and CDR2: DFQATT, SNEGSKA (reference sequence). There are 14 residues in the CDR3.

This chain links TRBV12-3 or TRBV12-4 with TRBJ2-2, with 16 positions matching TRBD2. Germline trimming cut 6 bases from V and 4 bases from J; bases unmatched to any gene: 5. This CDR3 region has 17 residues. The CDR3 protein is CASSPGTSGGGTGELFF. In DNA form, the CDR3 reads TGTGCCAGCAGCCCCGGGACTAGCGGGGGGGGCACCGGGGAGCTGTTTTTT.

CDR3 amino acids: CASSLGGNSGGQYF. The CDR3 region has the DNA TGCGCCAGCAGCTTGGGTGGAAATAGTGGCGGGCAGTACTTC. The J gene is TRBJ2-7, the V gene TRBV5-1; D gene uncertain. Germline V CDR1 and CDR2: SGHRS, YFSETQ. The ends were cut back, 0 bases at V and 9 bases at J, with 16 bases in the middle. This CDR3 comprises 14 residues. The whole variable domain, remainder taken from reference TRBV5-1 and TRBJ2-7, is KAGVTQTPRYLIKTRGQQVTLSCSPISGHRSVSWYQQTPGQGLQFLFEYFSETQRNKGNFPGRFSGRQFSNSRSEMNVSTLELGDSALYLCASSLGGNSGGQYFGPGTRLTVT.

V and J are TRBV7-9 and TRBJ2-7; a weak D match, TRBD2 (6 bases). Between the trimmed V and J ends, which lost 5 bases and 2 bases, there was a span of 13 bases. This CDR3 has 14 amino acids. Germline assignment: CDR1 SEHNR and CDR2 FQNEAQ (reference sequence). The CDR3 coding sequence is TGTGCCAGCAGCATGGTCGGGGGAACCTACGAGCAGTACTTC. Its protein product is CASSMVGGTYEQYF.

This clonotype was picked up a small number of times. The chain carries TRBV4-3 and TRBJ1-2; no reliable D call. The CDR3 is made up of 17 amino acids. With 0 bases removed from V and 7 bases from J, the gap between germline ends came to 21 bases. CDR1 is LGHNA, CDR2 YSLEER, per germline. CDR3 sequence: CASSQEVLRAKDGGYTF. For the CDR3, the DNA is TGCGCCAGCAGCCAAGAAGTGCTTCGGGCAAAGGACGGTGGCTACACCTTC.

This chain uses TRBV9 with TRBJ2-1; 10 bases match TRBD1. CDR1 SGDLS and CDR2 YYNGEE come from the germline V gene. The CDR3 consists of 14 residues. J gave up 7 bases and V 0 bases, and 1 base lay outside the gene matches. The CDR3 DNA reads TGTGCCAGCAGCGTAGCGGGACAGGGGAATGAGCAGTTCTTC. Its translation: CASSVAGQGNEQFF.

A remark on this clonotype: One junction end disagrees with the germline gene, perhaps due to a read error. J is TRBJ2-1 and V is TRBV20-1; a weak D match, TRBD2 (7 bases). Germline CDR1 reads DFQATT; CDR2 reads SNEGSKA (reference sequence). There are 13 residues in the CDR3. The CDR3: CSGKAGGGNERFF. In nucleotides, the CDR3 is TGCAGTGGGAAGGCTGGGGGGGGCAATGAGCGGTTCTTC.

This clonotype came up many times. This sequence joins TRBV7-2 and TRBJ2-3; D is undetermined. Germline assignment: CDR1 SGHTA and CDR2 FQGNSA. Trimming left V 2 bases short and J 2 bases short, with 8 bases between. The CDR3 totals 14 residues. The CDR3 DNA reads TGTGCCAGCAGCTTATATTCCATCACAGATACGCAGTATTTT. This encodes CASSLYSITDTQYF.

This sequence joins TRBV4-1 and TRBJ1-1; D is undetermined. Germline-derived CDR1 and CDR2 are MGHRA and YSYEKL. The CDR3 covers 13 residues. Trimming cost V 4 bases and J 3 bases, with 9 bases left between them. The CDR3 DNA reads TGCGCCAGCAGCCCAACAGAAGACACTGAAGCTTTCTTT. Translation gives CASSPTEDTEAFF.

The gene calls are TRBV20-1 and TRBJ1-4; a possible D gene is TRBD1 (5 bases). Deletions cut 4 bases from V and 5 bases from J, with 8 bases between. From germline, CDR1 is DFQATT and CDR2 SNEGSKA (reference sequence). The CDR3 consists of 12 residues. The CDR3 nucleotides are TGCAGTGCTACACAGGCGAATGAAAAACTGTTTTTT. Residues: CSATQANEKLFF.